Listed here is a single TCR beta chain. Its target antigen remains unknown. Base-call qualities are not available, and no considerably larger clone is one nucleotide away. The donors were included in the validation cohort of over a hundred subjects, a group kept apart from the roughly 700-subject first cohort. This specimen belongs to a study of cytomegalovirus exposure and HLA in healthy donors (dated by TCRdb to the late 2010s). Study-level background: The approximately 710 repertoires of the first cohort and the 120 validation repertoires were produced on the same platform, according to a later analysis. The study aimed to test whether signatures of past pathogen exposure could be identified by cataloging public T cell receptors. In addition to the first cohort of 666 subjects, a separate validation cohort of 120 different subjects was used. High-throughput TCR immunosequencing, statistical association of individual TCRs with disease status, and machine learning were combined to predict cytomegalovirus infection status.

The CDR3, from cysteine to phenylalanine, totals 14 residues. Of all the DNA, just the CDR3 is kept, 42 bases in frame from base 1. Sequences MNHEY (CDR1) and SMNVEV (CDR2) are obtained from the germline V gene (reference sequence). Relative to germline, V is missing 5 bases and J is missing 7 bases, with 5 bases of the junction outside any gene match. The paper as a whole reports these results and caveats: In vitro tests confirmed that a few of the cytomegalovirus-associated TCR beta chains recognize cytomegalovirus antigens. Of the cluster scores, 85% to 95% were above 0 in a later analysis, which found that TCRs clustered in the first cohort also tended to co-occur in the 110 or so validation repertoires. The classifier was reported to diagnose cytomegalovirus status with high specificity and sensitivity in both the original and validation cohorts. A later analysis lacked HLA typing for the validation cohort, so it scored co-occurrence in that cohort across all 120 repertoires. The study gave a list of about 160 TCR beta chains associated with cytomegalovirus. Most TCR sequences were seen in very few donors, while some public TCRs were found in many individuals. The authors suggested that the approach could potentially be extended to other disease states and immunological phenotypes.

Libraries were built with the immunoSEQ multiplex PCR assay. As for the original processing: To diagnose cytomegalovirus status from the catalog of TCR beta chain sequences, a statistical classification framework was built. In TCRdb, the immuneACCESS table is reduced to in-frame sequences with V and J assigned. These tables do not hold every clone; where another copy was compared, an unresolved V gene accounts for under half, and the others remain unexplained. Clone size and V and J calls were adopted from that table, with D and trimming inferred from the DNA. Across this sample there are 71,000 or so clones, with less than 95% seen only once. The ten top clones hold approximately 3.3% of the sample.

Sequenced sample: PBMCs. The V gene is TRBV27 and the J gene is TRBJ2-5, and TRBD1 aligns with 12 junction nucleotides. The TCR comes from a woman between 18 and 30 years old in good health and CMV-seropositive. Read as DNA, the sequence is TGTGCCAGCAGTCTGGGACAGGGGGCCGTGACCCAGTACTTC. Its protein product is CASSLGQGAVTQYF.